Sequencing of this T cell receptor beta chain was carried out in a study of T cell repertoires and HLA-DP antigens. Looking at the study overall: The donors, ranging 18-to-29 to 60-to-69 years, included a couple of males and one female.

Amplification used primers for 54 TRBV and 13 TRBJ segments. The table came from immunoSEQ multiplex PCR; TCRdb's copy has only in-frame clones and leaves some out. The sample shows roughly 120,000 clones, 80% to 95% of them seen only once. As regards this clone: Its antigen is undetermined.

The CDR3 covers 15 residues. Deletions cut 1 base from V and 0 bases from J, with 7 bases between. CDR1 and CDR2 from the germline V gene are MNHNS and SASEGT. This TCR was sampled from a woman between 18 and 30 years old in good health and CMV-seronegative. The sample comprised CD4+ T cells from PBMCs. This chain links TRBV6-1 with TRBJ2-1; D unresolved. The CDR3: CASSEGQSSYNEQFF. The CDR3 nucleotides read TGTGCCAGCAGTGAAGGGCAGAGCTCCTACAATGAGCAGTTCTTC.